This T cell receptor (beta chain) was captured in a study of T cell responses to AZD1222 COVID-19 vaccine. Points from the study as a whole: Within unmutated variant regions lay the reported targets of nearly half of spike-specific TCRs.

TCRdb keeps only in-frame clones here, not all; method: immunoSEQ multiplex PCR. Here the sample spans more than 95,000 clones, over 75% being singletons. The V gene's germline CDR1 is SGHRS and CDR2 YFSETQ. V was trimmed by 3 bases and J by 2 bases, leaving 13 bases between them. This CDR3 spans 15 amino acids. Remarks on this clone: The target antigen is unknown.

The receptor was isolated from an adult in good health. The sample here was peripheral blood, taken on day 0 of AZD1222 vaccination. This chain joins TRBV5-1 and TRBJ2-3, with a possible D match to TRBD2 (6 bases). In DNA form, the CDR3 reads TGCGCCAGCAGCTCGGGGGTAGCAGACACAGATACGCAGTATTTT. It codes for CASSSGVADTDTQYF. Based on the CDR3 plus reference TRBV5-1 and TRBJ2-3, the full variable domain is KAGVTQTPRYLIKTRGQQVTLSCSPISGHRSVSWYQQTPGQGLQFLFEYFSETQRNKGNFPGRFSGRQFSNSRSEMNVSTLELGDSALYLCASSSGVADTDTQYFGPGTRLTVL.